Each of the 31 T cell receptor beta chains below was sequenced from the same sample in a study of blood T cell repertoires in COVID-19. Clones were read by immunoSEQ multiplex PCR, and TCRdb kept only the in-frame ones, dropping some. The data contain about 150,000 clones, 75% to 90% of them singletons. Sequenced input: peripheral blood. These receptors originate from a man aged 70-80 years with acute or convalescent COVID-19.

This clone came up a few times. CDR3 bases: TGTGCCAGCACCCCCCAGGGGGCCCCCCCCTACGAGCAGTACTTC. Its translation: CASTPQGAPPYEQYF. The chain employs TRBV28 and TRBJ2-7; 8 nucleotides align to TRBD1. The germline CDR1 and CDR2 sequences are MDHEN and SYDVKM. This CDR3 is 15 amino acids long. The junction had 10 bases not matched to a gene; V was cut back by 7 bases and J by 2 bases.

The chain combines TRBV6-5 with TRBJ2-7; TRBD1 matches at 9 bases. V trimming: 6 bases; J trimming: 4 bases; junction bases outside the gene matches: 4. This CDR3 region has 13 residues. Germline loops: CDR1 MNHEY, CDR2 SVGAGI. CDR3 region: CASRGTGRYEQYF. CDR3 nucleotides: TGTGCCAGCAGGGGGACAGGGCGGTACGAGCAGTACTTC.

This chain uses TRBV2 with TRBJ1-2, with unresolved D. The CDR3 spans 14 residues. Germline V gene lookup returns CDR1 SNHLY and CDR2 FYNNEI. Trimming took off 2 bases at V and 5 bases at J, with 12 bases between the two ends. The CDR3, as DNA: TGTGCCAGCAGTGAACAGGCTGTCTATTATGGCTACACCTTC. Its translation: CASSEQAVYYGYTF.

For this clone: Other nucleotide sequences in the sample specify the same CDR3. The J gene is TRBJ1-5, the V gene TRBV9; D gene unclear. Between the trimmed V and J ends, which lost 2 bases and 0 bases, there was a span of 9 bases. The CDR3 has 15 amino acids. Germline V gene sequence: CDR1 SGDLS, CDR2 YYNGEE. This CDR3 is CASSVGGDSNQPQHF. For the CDR3, the DNA is TGTGCCAGCAGCGTCGGAGGCGATAGCAATCAGCCCCAGCATTTT. Supplemented by reference TRBV9 and TRBJ1-5, the full variable domain reads DSGVTQTPKHLITATGQRVTLRCSPRSGDLSVYWYQQSLDQGLQFLIQYYNGEERAKGNILERFSAQQFPDLHSELNLSSLELGDSALYFCASSVGGDSNQPQHFGDGTRLSIL.

For this clone: Different DNA sequences within this sample yield the same CDR3. The chain joins TRBV5-8 to TRBJ1-1, with D possibly matching TRBD1 (6 bases). From germline, CDR1 is SGHTS and CDR2 YDEGEE. This CDR3 is built from 15 residues. Trimming left V 2 bases short and J 0 bases short, with 11 bases between. In DNA, the CDR3 is TGTGCCAGCAGCTTAGGGGCAGGGGTGAACACTGAAGCTTTCTTT. It is translated as CASSLGAGVNTEAFF.

The chain joins TRBV29-1 to TRBJ2-3; D unresolved. The germline V gene has CDR1 SQVTM and CDR2 ANQGSEA. This CDR3 is 13 amino acids long. The V gene lost 2 bases and the J gene lost 0 bases, with 6 bases spanning the gap. The DNA of the CDR3 is TGCAGCGTTGAACCGTCTAGCACAGATACGCAGTATTTT. It yields the protein CSVEPSSTDTQYF.

This chain links TRBV14 with TRBJ1-1, with D tentatively TRBD1 (6 bases). The CDR3 is made up of 15 amino acids. CDR1 and CDR2 from the germline V gene are SGHDN and FVKESK. V dropped 0 bases and J dropped 7 bases, with 15 bases sitting between them. In DNA, the CDR3 is TGTGCCAGCAGCCAAGATCTGCCAGGGGTCGGTGAAGCTTTCTTT. Translation: CASSQDLPGVGEAFF.

V and J are TRBV19 and TRBJ2-2; TRBD1 is a possible D gene (6 bases). Germline assignment: CDR1 LNHDA and CDR2 SQIVND (reference sequence). The length of the CDR3 is 15 residues. The V end was cut by 4 bases, the J end by 4 bases, with 13 bases between. The CDR3 spells CASSTGEWITGELFF. The CDR3 coding sequence is TGTGCCAGTAGTACAGGGGAGTGGATCACCGGGGAGCTGTTTTTT.

This clone came up a few times. The rearrangement joins TRBV7-2 to TRBJ1-3, with D uncertain. Germline V gene lookup returns CDR1 SGHTA and CDR2 FQGNSA. The CDR3 spans 15 residues. V lost 2 bases to trimming and J lost 4 bases, with 12 bases between them. For the CDR3, the DNA is TGTGCCAGCAGCTTATTCCCGGGGTCCGGAAACACCATATATTTT. This sequence encodes CASSLFPGSGNTIYF.

The CDR3 is CASSKLTGELFF. DNA of the CDR3: TGTGCCAGCAGCAAACTCACCGGGGAGCTGTTTTTT. V usage is TRBV21-1 and J usage is TRBJ2-2; TRBD2, the table's D call, lacks a check against the DNA. TRBV21-1 is annotated as a pseudogene. The CDR3 has 12 amino acids.

The V gene is TRBV3-1 (or the pseudogene TRBV3-2), the J gene TRBJ2-7; 13 bases align to TRBD2. Unmatched junction bases numbered 5, after V lost 6 bases and J lost 3 bases. Germline loops: CDR1 LGHDT, CDR2 YNNKEL (reference sequence). This CDR3 is 15 amino acids long. The CDR3 sequence is CASSLGLAGIYEQYF. The CDR3 nucleotides are TGTGCCAGCAGTCTGGGACTAGCGGGAATCTACGAGCAGTACTTC.

The chain carries TRBV7-9 and TRBJ2-7; D perhaps matches TRBD1 (6 bases). V gave up 5 bases and J gave up 3 bases, with 20 bases separating them. The CDR3 spans 16 residues. Germline V gene lookup returns CDR1 SEHNR and CDR2 FQNEAQ (reference sequence). This chain's CDR3 is CASSREVGQGLYEQYF. The DNA of the CDR3 is TGTGCCAGCAGCCGAGAAGTGGGACAAGGCCTCTACGAGCAGTACTTC.

The J gene is TRBJ1-6, the V gene TRBV27, with TRBD1 as a possible D gene (5 bases). Germline loops: CDR1 MNHEY, CDR2 SMNVEV (reference sequence). The CDR3 is 15 residues long. V lost 3 bases and J lost 9, with 15 bases in between. DNA of the CDR3: TGTGCCAGCAGTTTCCCGGGGGGTGCCGCTTCACCCCTCCACTTT. This codes for CASSFPGGAASPLHF.

This rearrangement joins TRBV4-1 to TRBJ2-3, with 8 bases identical to TRBD1. J lost 4 bases, V lost 0 bases, and 12 bases had no gene match. The germline gives CDR1 MGHRA, CDR2 YSYEKL. There are 18 residues in the CDR3. The DNA of the CDR3 is TGCGCCAGCAGCCAAGACGGGACAGGTAGTGGGGGAGCAGATACGCAGTATTTT. As protein: CASSQDGTGSGGADTQYF.

This clone was detected only once. V usage is TRBV19 and J usage is TRBJ1-6; TRBD1 is a possible D gene (5 bases). Germline V gene lookup returns CDR1 LNHDA and CDR2 SQIVND (reference sequence). The CDR3 runs 16 residues. V was clipped by 3 bases and J by 7 bases, with 16 bases between them. CDR3 protein: CASSMGIRRGNSPLHF. The CDR3 nucleotides read TGTGCCAGTAGTATGGGGATCCGACGGGGGAATTCACCCCTCCACTTT.

This chain joins TRBV19 and TRBJ1-1; no firm D call. Germline lookup yields CDR1 LNHDA and CDR2 SQIVND (reference sequence). The CDR3 extends over 13 amino acids. V dropped 11 bases and J dropped 0 bases, with 13 bases sitting between them. This CDR3 reads CAAAARMNTEAFF. In DNA form, the CDR3 reads TGTGCCGCGGCAGCCAGAATGAACACTGAAGCTTTCTTT.

J is TRBJ2-1 and V is TRBV3-1 (or the pseudogene TRBV3-2), with D possibly matching TRBD1 (5 bases). V lost 1 base and J lost 8, with 15 bases in between. Germline V gene data show CDR1 as LGHDT and CDR2 as YNNKEL (reference sequence). This CDR3 comprises 15 residues. CDR3 nucleotide sequence: TGTGCCAGCAGCCAAGTGTGGGGCGCGGCCGATGAGCAGTTCTTC. Its translation is CASSQVWGAADEQFF.

The V and J genes are TRBV6-1 and TRBJ1-6; the D gene is possibly TRBD1 (6 bases). V lost 3 bases and J lost 0, with 15 bases in between. The CDR3 consists of 18 residues. Germline-derived CDR1 and CDR2 are MNHNS and SASEGT. Here the CDR3 reads CASSDPPDRSSYNSPLHF. CDR3 sequence (DNA): TGTGCCAGCAGTGACCCCCCAGACAGGAGCTCCTATAATTCACCCCTCCACTTT.

CDR3 sequence: CASSLLLGANEKLFF. The DNA for the CDR3 is TGTGCCAGCAGTTTATTGTTAGGGGCTAATGAAAAACTGTTTTTT. The chain employs TRBV28 and TRBJ1-4, with D perhaps TRBD1 (5 bases). This CDR3 spans 15 amino acids. Germline-derived CDR1 and CDR2 are MDHEN and SYDVKM. V lost 1 base and J lost 3, with 9 bases in between.

The chain employs TRBV27 and TRBJ2-5, with D tentatively TRBD2 (5 bases). V lost 6 bases and J lost 1, with 12 bases in between. The CDR3 spans 14 residues. CDR1 and CDR2 from the germline V gene are MNHEY and SMNVEV (reference sequence). The CDR3 nucleotides are TGTGCCAGCAGCCGCCCGGGATCCCAAGAGACCCAGTACTTC. Translated: CASSRPGSQETQYF.

The chain carries TRBV6-2 or TRBV6-3 and TRBJ2-2, with TRBD2 matching over 11 bases. The CDR3 has 16 residues. With V trimmed by 4 bases and J by 3 bases, 4 bases remained unmatched. Germline CDR1 MNHEY, CDR2 SVGEGT. CDR3 sequence: CASSSLAGGDTGELFF. For the CDR3, the DNA is TGTGCCAGCAGTTCCCTAGCGGGAGGCGACACCGGGGAGCTGTTTTTT.

This sequence joins TRBV18 and TRBJ1-2; 9 bases align to TRBD1. This CDR3 comprises 15 residues. Germline values: CDR1 KGHSH, CDR2 LQKENI. J was trimmed by 6 bases and V by 5 bases; bases with no gene match: 10. The CDR3 region is CASSSTGGVMDGYTF. The DNA of the CDR3 is TGTGCCAGCTCATCCACAGGGGGCGTTATGGATGGCTACACCTTC.

The chain links TRBV5-1 to TRBJ1-2, with D possibly TRBD1 on 6 matching bases. CDR1 and CDR2 from the germline V gene are SGHRS and YFSETQ. Trimming took 5 bases from V and 1 from J, leaving 9 bases between them. The CDR3 covers 13 residues. Here the CDR3 DNA reads TGCGCCAGCAGGAGGGGGGGTAACTATGGCTACACCTTC. It specifies CASRRGGNYGYTF.

This clone was observed a few times. This rearrangement joins TRBV18 to TRBJ1-3, with D perhaps matching TRBD1 (6 bases). In germline, CDR1 is KGHSH, CDR2 LQKENI. The CDR3 runs to 16 residues. Trimming took off 2 bases at V and 0 bases at J, with 11 bases between the two ends. For the CDR3, the DNA is TGTGCCAGCTCACCAGGGACAACTTACTCTGGAAACACCATATATTTT. It translates to CASSPGTTYSGNTIYF.

The chain has TRBV9 and TRBJ2-2; D possibly corresponds to TRBD2 (6 bases). Trimming removed 4 bases at V and 7 bases at J, with 20 bases between. This CDR3 is 16 amino acids long. Germline V lookup: CDR1 SGDLS, CDR2 YYNGEE. CDR3 DNA sequence: TGTGCCAGCAGCCGGGGTGTCGGGGGAGCGGACGGGGAGCTGTTTTTT. It specifies CASSRGVGGADGELFF.

The chain carries TRBV7-2 and TRBJ1-1; no reliable D call. Trimming shortened V by 2 bases and J by 3 bases, and 7 bases separated the two germline ends. The CDR3 runs to 13 residues. CDR1 and CDR2 (germline): SGHTA, FQGNSA. DNA for the CDR3: TGTGCCAGCAGCTTAAACTCGGACACTGAAGCTTTCTTT. It codes for CASSLNSDTEAFF.

This chain joins TRBV20-1 and TRBJ2-1; D is possibly TRBD1 (6 bases). Germline assignment: CDR1 DFQATT and CDR2 SNEGSKA (reference sequence). This CDR3 has 13 residues. Trimming removed 3 bases at V and 1 base at J, with 7 bases between. In DNA form, the CDR3 reads TGCAGTGCTAGTGGACAGTCCTACAATGAGCAGTTCTTC. Amino acid sequence: CSASGQSYNEQFF.

The gene calls are TRBV18 and TRBJ2-7; tentatively, D is TRBD2 (6 bases). Germline CDR1 and CDR2: KGHSH and LQKENI. The CDR3 runs to 14 residues. Trimming removed 0 bases at V and 7 bases at J, with 13 bases between. CDR3: CASSPPGGSREQYF. CDR3 DNA: TGTGCCAGCTCACCACCGGGGGGTAGCCGTGAGCAGTACTTC. Variable domain in full (rest from reference TRBV18 and TRBJ2-7): NAGVMQNPRHLVRRRGQEARLRCSPMKGHSHVYWYRQLPEEGLKFMVYLQKENIIDESGMPKERFSAEFPKEGPSILRIQQVVRGDSAAYFCASSPPGGSREQYFGPGTRLTVT.

This chain uses TRBV21-1 with TRBJ1-5. TRBV21-1 corresponds to a pseudogene. This CDR3 comprises 15 residues. The CDR3 region is CASSKGGGSGQPQHF. CDR3 coding DNA: TGTGCCAGCAGCAAAGGGGGGGGCTCGGGTCAGCCCCAGCATTTT.

The chain carries TRBV11-2 and TRBJ2-2; no clear D gene. From germline, CDR1 is SGHAT and CDR2 FQNNGV. Trimming cost V 6 bases and J 6 bases, with 8 bases left between them. The CDR3 extends over 12 amino acids. Here the CDR3 DNA reads TGTGCCAGCAGTCGTCTTCCCGGGGAGCTGTTTTTT. It encodes CASSRLPGELFF.

This chain uses TRBV18 with TRBJ1-5; 9 nucleotides agree with TRBD1. CDR1 KGHSH and CDR2 LQKENI come from the germline V gene. V gave up 5 bases and J gave up 3 bases; unmatched junction bases: 5. The CDR3 extends over 15 amino acids. The CDR3: CASSWGQGDNQPQHF. The CDR3 DNA reads as TGTGCCAGCTCATGGGGACAGGGTGACAATCAGCCCCAGCATTTT.